The rows below give T cell receptor beta chains drawn from one sample of a study of shared clonotypes between healthy human individuals. Clones were read by immunoSEQ multiplex PCR, and TCRdb kept only the in-frame ones, dropping some. Of approximately 2.4 million clones in the sample, approximately 94% were seen once. Sequenced sample: naive CD4+ T cells sorted from blood. The origin of the receptors is a man between 18 and 29 years old in good health. Each CDR3 is given with its conserved first and last residue. The order of the fields is D gene, clone size, J gene, V gene, CDR3 protein, CDR3 DNA. The D gene is left open where the match is weak. Not all rows give a size; the values are once, few, many and, for expanded clones, a class.

NA,NA,TRBJ2-2,TRBV27,CASSLSFWQGRTGELFF,TGTGCCAGCAGTTTATCATTCTGGCAGGGCCGAACCGGGGAGCTGTTTTTT
NA,NA,TRBJ2-1,TRBV5-6,CASSLPIYNEQFF,TGTGCCAGCAGCTTGCCGATCTACAATGAGCAGTTCTTC
NA,once,TRBJ1-1,TRBV28,CASSLSHRSTNTEAFF,TGTGCCAGCAGTTTATCCCACAGGTCTACGAACACTGAAGCTTTCTTT
TRBD2,NA,TRBJ2-1,TRBV11-2,CASSSGGLLAAHNEQFF,TGTGCCAGCAGCTCGGGGGGGTTGTTAGCGGCACACAATGAGCAGTTCTTC
TRBD1,few,TRBJ1-2,TRBV30,CAWSWAGGKSPGYTF,TGTGCCTGGAGTTGGGCAGGGGGAAAGTCTCCTGGCTACACCTTC
NA,NA,TRBJ2-7,TRBV20-1,CSAGKAYEQYF,TGCAGTGCAGGGAAAGCCTACGAGCAGTACTTC
NA,NA,TRBJ2-1,TRBV7-2,CASSLGSVNEQFF,TGTGCCAGCAGCCTCGGATCTGTCAATGAGCAGTTCTTC
NA,NA,TRBJ2-7,TRBV5-8,CASSLQSNEQYF,TGTGCCAGCAGCCTCCAGTCTAACGAGCAGTACTTC
NA,NA,TRBJ2-3,TRBV2,CASSEGLSTDTQYF,TGTGCCAGCAGTGAAGGCCTTAGCACAGATACGCAGTATTTT
TRBD2,few,TRBJ2-7,TRBV7-2,CASSLGLAGDVKQYF,TGTGCCAGCAGCCTCGGCCTAGCGGGAGATGTCAAGCAGTACTTC
TRBD1,NA,TRBJ1-5,TRBV27,CASSLQGLGQPQHF,TGTGCCAGCAGTCTACAGGGGCTCGGCCAGCCCCAGCATTTT
NA,NA,TRBJ1-1,TRBV18,CASSPFRGDTEAFF,TGTGCCAGCTCACCATTCAGGGGAGACACTGAAGCTTTCTTT
TRBD1,NA,TRBJ2-7,TRBV6-5,CASSYSNRGQYEQYF,TGTGCCAGCAGCTACTCGAACAGGGGGCAATACGAGCAGTACTTC
TRBD1,NA,TRBJ1-2,TRBV5-1,CASSLSGQGHYGYTF,TGCGCCAGCAGCTTAAGCGGACAGGGTCACTATGGCTACACCTTC
NA,NA,TRBJ2-5,TRBV5-4,CASSLGLGALPETQYF,TGTGCCAGCAGCTTGGGACTAGGGGCCCTACCAGAGACCCAGTACTTC
NA,NA,TRBJ2-3,TRBV30,CAWSGRGGADTQYF,TGTGCCTGGAGCGGAAGGGGCGGGGCAGATACGCAGTATTTT
TRBD1,NA,TRBJ1-2,TRBV6-1,CASRRTGEVYGYTF,TGTGCCAGCAGACGGACAGGGGAGGTGTATGGCTACACCTTC
TRBD1,NA,TRBJ1-5,TRBV18,CASSTGQGNQPQHF,TGTGCCAGCTCAACGGGACAGGGAAATCAGCCCCAGCATTTT
NA,NA,TRBJ2-3,TRBV29-1,CSVESGSHTDTQYF,TGCAGCGTTGAATCCGGGTCCCACACAGATACGCAGTATTTT
NA,NA,TRBJ2-7,TRBV2,CASASYEQYF,TGTGCCAGCGCTTCGTACGAGCAGTACTTC
NA,NA,TRBJ1-5,TRBV5-6,CASSFRGFNQPQHF,TGTGCCAGCAGCTTTAGGGGGTTCAATCAGCCCCAGCATTTT
NA,NA,TRBJ2-2,TRBV10-3,CAISQSGTANTGELFF,TGTGCCATCAGTCAGTCCGGGACTGCTAACACCGGGGAGCTGTTTTTT
NA,NA,TRBJ2-5,TRBV7-7,CASSPRGGETQYF,TGTGCTAGCAGCCCGCGAGGAGGGGAGACCCAGTACTTC
NA,NA,TRBJ1-1,TRBV11-2,CASSLTVMNTEAFF,TGTGCCAGCAGCTTGACAGTTATGAACACTGAAGCTTTCTTT
NA,NA,TRBJ2-3,TRBV2,CASRKLPGDTQYF,TGTGCCAGCAGAAAACTCCCTGGGGATACGCAGTATTTT
NA,NA,TRBJ2-2,TRBV18,CASSPLEGSNTGELFF,TGTGCCAGCTCACCACTTGAGGGATCGAACACCGGGGAGCTGTTTTTT
TRBD1,NA,TRBJ1-2,TRBV6-6,CASSPDRDWGYTF,TGTGCCAGCAGCCCTGACAGGGACTGGGGCTACACCTTC
NA,NA,TRBJ2-7,TRBV6-1,CASSVGHYNYEQYF,TGTGCCAGCAGTGTTGGGCACTACAACTACGAGCAGTACTTC
NA,NA,TRBJ1-5,TRBV25-1,CASSELGKDQPQHF,TGTGCCAGCAGTGAATTGGGCAAAGATCAGCCCCAGCATTTT
NA,NA,TRBJ2-7,TRBV5-4,CASSPERGPHEQYF,TGTGCCAGCAGCCCCGAGAGAGGGCCCCACGAGCAGTACTTC
NA,NA,TRBJ1-2,TRBV4-3,CASSQSWGPGYGYTF,TGCGCCAGCAGCCAATCTTGGGGACCGGGCTATGGCTACACCTTC
NA,NA,TRBJ2-3,TRBV7-8,CASSSRTVPDTQYF,TGTGCCAGCAGCTCACGGACAGTTCCGGATACGCAGTATTTT
NA,NA,TRBJ1-4,TRBV18,CASSSYSGLELFF,TGTGCCAGCTCATCCTATTCCGGGTTGGAACTGTTTTTT
NA,NA,TRBJ1-2,TRBV6-6,CASSRDNYGYTF,TGTGCCAGCAGCCGGGATAACTATGGCTACACCTTC
NA,NA,TRBJ1-2,TRBV6-6,CASSYDGEANYGYTF,TGTGCCAGCAGTTACGACGGGGAAGCTAACTATGGCTACACCTTC
TRBD1,NA,TRBJ2-7,TRBV4-3,CASSSSGTGSYEQYF,TGCGCCAGCAGCTCTTCGGGGACAGGTTCCTACGAGCAGTACTTC